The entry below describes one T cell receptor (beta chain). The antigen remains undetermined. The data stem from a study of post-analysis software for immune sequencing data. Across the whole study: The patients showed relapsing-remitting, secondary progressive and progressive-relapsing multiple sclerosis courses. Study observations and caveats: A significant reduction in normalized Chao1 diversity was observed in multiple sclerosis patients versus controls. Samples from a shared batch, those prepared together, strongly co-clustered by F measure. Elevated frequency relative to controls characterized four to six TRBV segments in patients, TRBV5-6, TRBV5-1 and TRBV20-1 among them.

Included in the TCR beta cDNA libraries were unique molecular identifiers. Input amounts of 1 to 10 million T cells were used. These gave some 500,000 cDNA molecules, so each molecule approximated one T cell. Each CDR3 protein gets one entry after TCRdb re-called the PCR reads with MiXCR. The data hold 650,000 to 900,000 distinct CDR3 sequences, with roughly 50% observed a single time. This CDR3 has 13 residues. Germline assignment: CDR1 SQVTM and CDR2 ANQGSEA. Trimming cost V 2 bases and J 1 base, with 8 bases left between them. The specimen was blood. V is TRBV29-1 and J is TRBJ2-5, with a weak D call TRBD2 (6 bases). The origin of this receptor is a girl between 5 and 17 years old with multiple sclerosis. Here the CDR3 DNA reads TGCAGCGTTGAAATCGGGGGCCAAGAGACCCAGTACTTC. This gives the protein CSVEIGGQETQYF.